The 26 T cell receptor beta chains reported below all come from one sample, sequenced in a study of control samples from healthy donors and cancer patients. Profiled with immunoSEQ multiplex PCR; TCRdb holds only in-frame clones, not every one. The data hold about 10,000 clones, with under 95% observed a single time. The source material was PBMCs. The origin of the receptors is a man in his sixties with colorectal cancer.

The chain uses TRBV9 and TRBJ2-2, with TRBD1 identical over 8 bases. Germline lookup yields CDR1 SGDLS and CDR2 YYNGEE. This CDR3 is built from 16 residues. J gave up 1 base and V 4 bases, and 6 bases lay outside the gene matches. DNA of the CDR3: TGTGCCAGCAGCTCTCCAGGGGGCTTGAACACCGGGGAGCTGTTTTTT. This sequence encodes CASSSPGGLNTGELFF.

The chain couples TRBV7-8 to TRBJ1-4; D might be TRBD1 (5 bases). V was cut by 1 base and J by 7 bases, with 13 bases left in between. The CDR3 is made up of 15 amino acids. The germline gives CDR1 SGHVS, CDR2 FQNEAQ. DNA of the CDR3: TGTGCCAGCAGCTTAGGAGGGACGGTCGGTGAAAAACTGTTTTTT. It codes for CASSLGGTVGEKLFF.

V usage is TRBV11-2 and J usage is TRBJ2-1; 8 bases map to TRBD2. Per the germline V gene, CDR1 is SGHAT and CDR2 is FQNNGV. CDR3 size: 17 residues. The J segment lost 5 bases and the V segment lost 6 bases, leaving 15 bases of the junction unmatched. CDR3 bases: TGTGCCAGCAGACCCAACAGATGGCGGGGGGCCCACAATGAGCAGTTCTTC. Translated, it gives CASRPNRWRGAHNEQFF.

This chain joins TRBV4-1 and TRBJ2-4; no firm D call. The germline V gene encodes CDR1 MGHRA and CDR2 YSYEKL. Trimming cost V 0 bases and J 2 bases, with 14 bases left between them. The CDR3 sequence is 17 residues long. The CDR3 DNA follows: TGCGCCAGCAGCCAAGATCCGGGCATAAGGACCAAAAACATTCAGTACTTC. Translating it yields CASSQDPGIRTKNIQYF.

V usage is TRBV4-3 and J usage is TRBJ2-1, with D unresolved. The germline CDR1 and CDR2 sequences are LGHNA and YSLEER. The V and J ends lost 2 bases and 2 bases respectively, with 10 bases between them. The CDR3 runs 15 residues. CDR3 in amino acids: CASSQIDKTYNEQFF. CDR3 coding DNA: TGCGCCAGCAGCCAAATTGACAAGACCTACAATGAGCAGTTCTTC.

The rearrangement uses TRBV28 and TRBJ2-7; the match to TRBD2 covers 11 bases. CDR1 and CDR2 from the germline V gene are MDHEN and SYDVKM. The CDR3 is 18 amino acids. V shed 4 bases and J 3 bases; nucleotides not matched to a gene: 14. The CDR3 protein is CASSSPPWPGTSGYEQYF. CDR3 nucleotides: TGTGCCAGCAGTTCTCCTCCTTGGCCCGGGACTAGCGGCTACGAGCAGTACTTC.

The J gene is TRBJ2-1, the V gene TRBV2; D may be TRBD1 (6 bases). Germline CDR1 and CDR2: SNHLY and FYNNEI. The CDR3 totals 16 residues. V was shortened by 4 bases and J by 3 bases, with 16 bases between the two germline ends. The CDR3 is CASSVWQGIIYNEQFF. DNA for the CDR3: TGTGCCAGCAGTGTGTGGCAGGGGATTATCTACAATGAGCAGTTCTTC.

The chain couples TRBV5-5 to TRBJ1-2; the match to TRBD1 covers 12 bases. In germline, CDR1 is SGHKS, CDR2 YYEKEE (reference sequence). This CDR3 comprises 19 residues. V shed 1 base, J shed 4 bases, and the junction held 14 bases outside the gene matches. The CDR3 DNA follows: TGTGCCAGCAGCTTGTCAGGGACAGGGGGCGTAGGTCGGTTCTATGGCTACACCTTC. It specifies CASSLSGTGGVGRFYGYTF.

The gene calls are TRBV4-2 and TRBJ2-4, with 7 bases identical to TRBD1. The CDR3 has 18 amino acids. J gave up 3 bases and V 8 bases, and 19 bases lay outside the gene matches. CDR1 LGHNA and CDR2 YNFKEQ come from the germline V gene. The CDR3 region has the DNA TGTGCCAGCGAGTCCACCCTTCGTGGCCGGACAGGCAAAAACATTCAGTACTTC. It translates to CASESTLRGRTGKNIQYF.

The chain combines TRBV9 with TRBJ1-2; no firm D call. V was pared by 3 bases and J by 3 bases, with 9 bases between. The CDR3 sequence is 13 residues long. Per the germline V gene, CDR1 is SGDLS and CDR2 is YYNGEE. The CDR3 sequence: CASSGGEYYGYTF. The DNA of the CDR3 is TGTGCCAGCAGCGGCGGAGAGTACTATGGCTACACCTTC.

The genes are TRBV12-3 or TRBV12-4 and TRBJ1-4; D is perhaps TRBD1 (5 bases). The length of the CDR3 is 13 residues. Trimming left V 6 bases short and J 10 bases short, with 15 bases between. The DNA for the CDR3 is TGTGCCAGCAGGGTAGCGCAGGGAGGAAAACTGTTTTTT. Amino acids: CASRVAQGGKLFF.

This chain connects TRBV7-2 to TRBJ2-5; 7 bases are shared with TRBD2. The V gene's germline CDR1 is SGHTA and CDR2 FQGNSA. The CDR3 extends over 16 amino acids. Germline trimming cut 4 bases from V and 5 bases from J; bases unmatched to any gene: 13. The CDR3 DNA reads TGTGCCAGCAGCTCCGGACTAGTGGGTTTTGAGGAGACCCAGTACTTC. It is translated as CASSSGLVGFEETQYF.

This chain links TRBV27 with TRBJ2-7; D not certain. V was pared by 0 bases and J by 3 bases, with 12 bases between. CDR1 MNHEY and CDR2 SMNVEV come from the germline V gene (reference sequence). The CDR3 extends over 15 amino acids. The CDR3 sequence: CASSLSGQAGYEQYF. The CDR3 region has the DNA TGTGCCAGCAGTTTATCGGGCCAGGCTGGCTACGAGCAGTACTTC.

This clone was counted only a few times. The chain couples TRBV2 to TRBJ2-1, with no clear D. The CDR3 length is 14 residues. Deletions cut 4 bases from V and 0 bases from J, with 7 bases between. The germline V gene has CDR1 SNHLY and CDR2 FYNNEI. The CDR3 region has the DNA TGTGCCAGCAGTGTCCCGAGCTCCTACAATGAGCAGTTCTTC. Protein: CASSVPSSYNEQFF.

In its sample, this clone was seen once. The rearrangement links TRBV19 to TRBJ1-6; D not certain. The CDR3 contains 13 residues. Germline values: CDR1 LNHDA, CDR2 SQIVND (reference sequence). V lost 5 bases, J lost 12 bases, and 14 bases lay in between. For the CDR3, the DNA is TGTGCCAGTAGTCTTAAAGGTAGTCAACCCCTCCACTTT. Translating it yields CASSLKGSQPLHF.

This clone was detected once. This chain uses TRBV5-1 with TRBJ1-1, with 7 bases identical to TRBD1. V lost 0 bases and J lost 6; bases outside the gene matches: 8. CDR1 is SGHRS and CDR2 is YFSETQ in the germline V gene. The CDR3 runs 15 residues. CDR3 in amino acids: CASSLGTSRGSEAFF. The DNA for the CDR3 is TGCGCCAGCAGCTTGGGGACCTCCAGGGGGTCTGAAGCTTTCTTT.

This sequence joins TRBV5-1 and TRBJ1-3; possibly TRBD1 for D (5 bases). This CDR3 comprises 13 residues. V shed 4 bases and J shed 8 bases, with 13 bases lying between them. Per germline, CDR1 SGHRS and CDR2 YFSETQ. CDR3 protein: CASSIEWGDTIYF. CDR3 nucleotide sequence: TGCGCCAGCAGCATCGAGTGGGGGGACACCATATATTTT.

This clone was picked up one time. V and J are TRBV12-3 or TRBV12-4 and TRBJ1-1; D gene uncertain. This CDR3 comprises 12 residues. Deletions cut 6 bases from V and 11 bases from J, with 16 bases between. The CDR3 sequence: CASSSTSFSAFF. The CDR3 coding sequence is TGTGCCAGCAGCTCAACTTCGTTCTCCGCTTTCTTT.

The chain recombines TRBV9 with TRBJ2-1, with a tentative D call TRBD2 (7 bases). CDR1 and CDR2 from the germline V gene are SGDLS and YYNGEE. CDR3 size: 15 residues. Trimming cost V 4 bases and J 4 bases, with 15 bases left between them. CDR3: CASSPYGGLYNEQFF. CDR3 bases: TGTGCCAGCAGCCCATACGGGGGGCTTTACAATGAGCAGTTCTTC.

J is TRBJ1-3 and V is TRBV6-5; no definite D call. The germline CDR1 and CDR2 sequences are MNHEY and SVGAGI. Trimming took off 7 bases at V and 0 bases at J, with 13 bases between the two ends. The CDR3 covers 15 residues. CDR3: CASKATAASGNTIYF. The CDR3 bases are TGTGCCAGCAAGGCGACCGCCGCCTCTGGAAACACCATATATTTT.

The DNA of the CDR3 is TGTGCCAGCAGCTATGGTAACAGGGAAACCATTCAGTACTTC. It yields the protein CASSYGNRETIQYF. V and J are TRBV11-2 and TRBJ2-4, with D perhaps matching TRBD1 (6 bases). This CDR3 has 14 residues. V gave up 4 bases and J gave up 9 bases, with 16 bases separating them. Per germline, CDR1 SGHAT and CDR2 FQNNGV.

The CDR3 DNA sequence: TGTGCCAGCAGTGTGGGACAGGGTATGGCTGAAGCTTTCTTT. Its translation: CASSVGQGMAEAFF. The rearrangement uses TRBV27 and TRBJ1-1; 9 bases map to TRBD1. The V gene end was trimmed by 5 bases and the J gene end by 6 bases; junction bases not matched to a gene: 7. The CDR3 is 14 residues long. The germline gives CDR1 MNHEY, CDR2 SMNVEV (reference sequence).

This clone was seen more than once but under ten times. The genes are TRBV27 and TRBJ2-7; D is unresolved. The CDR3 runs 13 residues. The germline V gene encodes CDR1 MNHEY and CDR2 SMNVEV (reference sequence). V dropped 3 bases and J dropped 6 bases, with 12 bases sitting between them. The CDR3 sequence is CASSFTVAAEQYF. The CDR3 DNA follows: TGTGCCAGCAGTTTTACCGTGGCGGCCGAGCAGTACTTC.

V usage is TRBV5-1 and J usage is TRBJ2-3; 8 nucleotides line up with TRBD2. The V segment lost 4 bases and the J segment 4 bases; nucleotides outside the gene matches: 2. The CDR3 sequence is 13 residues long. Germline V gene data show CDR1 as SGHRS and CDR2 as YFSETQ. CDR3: CASSNGGADTQYF. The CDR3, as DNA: TGCGCCAGCAGCAACGGGGGGGCAGATACGCAGTATTTT.

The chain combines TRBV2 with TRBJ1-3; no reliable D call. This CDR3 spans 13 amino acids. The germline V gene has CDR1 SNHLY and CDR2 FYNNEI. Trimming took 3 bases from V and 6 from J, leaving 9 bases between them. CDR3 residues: CASSEWWENTIYF. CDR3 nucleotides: TGTGCCAGCAGTGAGTGGTGGGAAAACACCATATATTTT.

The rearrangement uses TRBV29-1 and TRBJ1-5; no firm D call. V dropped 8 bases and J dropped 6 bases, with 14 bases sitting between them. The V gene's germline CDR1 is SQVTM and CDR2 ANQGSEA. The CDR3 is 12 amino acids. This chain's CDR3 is CSTPEIGQPQHF. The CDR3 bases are TGCAGCACCCCGGAGATTGGTCAGCCCCAGCATTTT.